This is a list of T cell receptor beta chains from one sample in a study of blood T cell repertoires in COVID-19. Sequenced by immunoSEQ multiplex PCR; TCRdb stores in-frame clones only, minus some. Here the sample spans about 250,000 clones, around nine tenths being singletons. The sequencing input was peripheral blood. These receptors came from a woman aged 40 to 55 who had recovered from COVID-19. The CDR3 runs from the conserved cysteine through the conserved F or W. The D gene is left open where the match is weak. Size is stated for part of the rows, as once, few or many counts, or as a class when the clone is expanded.

TRBJ2-3 | . | TRBV30 | . | CAWSQRTADTQYF | TGTGCCTGGAGCCAAAGGACAGCAGATACGCAGTATTTT
TRBJ2-7 | . | TRBV11-3 | once | CASSSTPRNTYEQYF | TGTGCCAGCAGCTCCACCCCGCGGAACACCTACGAGCAGTACTTC
TRBJ1-5 | . | TRBV28 | . | CASSRGLSSSSNQPQHF | TGTGCCAGCAGTCGGGGGTTAAGTAGTTCTAGCAATCAGCCCCAGCATTTT
TRBJ2-3 | TRBD2 | TRBV7-8 | . | CASSLVAGGSTDTQYF | TGTGCCAGCAGCTTGGTAGCGGGAGGAAGCACAGATACGCAGTATTTT
TRBJ1-3 | TRBD1 | TRBV28 | . | CASSLGGTGTGNTIYF | TGTGCCAGCAGTTTAGGGGGGACAGGGACTGGAAACACCATATATTTT
TRBJ2-5 | TRBD2 | TRBV11-3 | . | CASSHGLAGRGETQYF | TGTGCCAGCAGCCATGGACTAGCGGGACGGGGAGAGACCCAGTACTTC
TRBJ2-1 | . | TRBV2 | . | CASRNQGSAYNEQFF | TGTGCCAGCAGAAATCAGGGGTCCGCGTACAATGAGCAGTTCTTC
TRBJ1-5 | . | TRBV3-1/TRBV3-2 | few | CASSPSLLGSPQHF | TGTGCCAGCAGCCCCAGCCTATTGGGCTCTCCCCAGCATTTT
TRBJ2-2 | . | TRBV13 | once | CASSLDPGTGELFF | TGTGCCAGCAGCTTAGATCCAGGCACCGGGGAGCTGTTTTTT
TRBJ1-2 | . | TRBV6-5 | . | CASSYGGGTGYGYTF | TGTGCCAGCAGTTACGGGGGAGGTACCGGCTATGGCTACACCTTC
TRBJ2-7 | TRBD2 | TRBV19 | . | CASSMVTSGPYEQYF | TGTGCCAGTAGTATGGTTACTAGCGGACCCTACGAGCAGTACTTC
TRBJ1-6 | . | TRBV28 | . | CASSPVGPGRFFSPLHF | TGTGCCAGCAGCCCGGTAGGTCCAGGGAGGTTTTTTTCACCCCTCCACTTT
TRBJ1-2 | TRBD1 | TRBV29-1 | . | CSVEHNRGKNYGYTF | TGCAGCGTCGAACATAACAGGGGGAAAAACTATGGCTACACCTTC
TRBJ1-4 | . | TRBV18 | . | CASHGGFGEKLFF | TGTGCCAGCCATGGGGGCTTCGGTGAAAAACTGTTTTTT
TRBJ1-5 | . | TRBV10-2 | once | CASRLGQPNQPQHF | TGCGCCAGCAGGCTCGGACAGCCGAATCAGCCCCAGCATTTT
TRBJ2-1 | TRBD2 | TRBV6-2/TRBV6-3 | . | CASSFDRVSLAGEFF | TGTGCCAGCAGTTTCGACAGGGTGTCCCTAGCGGGAGAGTTCTTC
TRBJ1-6 | . | TRBV27 | . | CASSLSGQFNSPLHF | TGTGCCAGCAGTTTATCGGGGCAGTTTAATTCACCCCTCCACTTT
TRBJ1-1 | TRBD1 | TRBV7-9 | . | CASSFGTGYTEAFF | TGTGCCAGCAGCTTTGGGACAGGGTACACTGAAGCTTTCTTT
TRBJ2-7 | TRBD2 | TRBV7-3 | . | CASSPTRTSGGPQYF | TGTGCCAGCAGCCCCACCCGGACTAGCGGGGGGCCGCAGTACTTC
TRBJ1-3 | . | TRBV5-6 | . | CASSLRGTGNTIYF | TGTGCCAGCAGCTTGAGGGGGACTGGAAACACCATATATTTT
TRBJ1-2 | . | TRBV30 | . | CAWSAGSSLGYTF | TGTGCCTGGAGTGCGGGTAGCAGCCTTGGCTACACCTTC
TRBJ2-1 | TRBD1 | TRBV27 | . | CASSPDRGPYNEQFF | TGTGCCAGCAGTCCGGACAGGGGGCCGTACAATGAGCAGTTCTTC
TRBJ2-1 | . | TRBV7-2 | . | CASSSKRTLAYNEQFF | TGTGCCAGCAGCTCGAAGCGTACACTCGCCTACAATGAGCAGTTCTTC
TRBJ2-7 | . | TRBV7-2 | . | CASSTDRRDEQYF | TGTGCCAGCAGCACCGACAGGCGGGACGAGCAGTACTTC
TRBJ2-1 | . | TRBV29-1 | once | CSVVTRTDNEQFF | TGCAGCGTCGTTACTAGAACGGACAATGAGCAGTTCTTC
TRBJ1-2 | . | TRBV28 | . | CASSWGPYGYTF | TGTGCCAGCAGTTGGGGCCCTTACGGCTACACCTTC
TRBJ1-2 | TRBD1 | TRBV11-1 | . | CASSSRGDNYGYTF | TGTGCCAGCAGCTCCAGGGGGGATAACTATGGCTACACCTTC
TRBJ2-7 | . | TRBV9 | . | CASSVSSGLPYEQYF | TGTGCCAGCAGCGTAAGCTCAGGACTACCCTACGAGCAGTACTTC
TRBJ2-1 | TRBD2 | TRBV11-3 | . | CASSFRLAPPIDEQFF | TGTGCCAGCAGCTTCCGACTAGCCCCCCCTATAGATGAGCAGTTCTTC
TRBJ1-1 | TRBD1 | TRBV6-2/TRBV6-3 | . | CASSPSQGWAISNTEAFF | TGTGCCAGCAGTCCGTCACAGGGGTGGGCTATTTCGAACACTGAAGCTTTCTTT
TRBJ1-6 | . | TRBV6-5 | . | CASSPGGGAGRPLHF | TGTGCCAGCAGTCCAGGTGGAGGGGCAGGGAGGCCCCTCCACTTT
TRBJ1-6 | TRBD1 | TRBV11-2 | . | CASSLILGQAKNSPLHF | TGTGCCAGCAGCTTAATTCTCGGACAGGCCAAGAATTCACCCCTCCACTTT
TRBJ2-5 | TRBD1 | TRBV28 | . | CASSAGHWTGGETQYF | TGTGCCAGCAGCGCCGGTCACTGGACAGGGGGCGAGACCCAGTACTTC
TRBJ2-5 | TRBD2 | TRBV3-1/TRBV3-2 | . | CASSQEGPSGRSGETQYF | TGTGCCAGCAGCCAAGAGGGACCTAGCGGGAGGTCGGGTGAGACCCAGTACTTC
TRBJ1-2 | . | TRBV28 | once | CASSLRGNYGYTF | TGTGCCAGCAGTTTGCGGGGGAACTATGGCTACACCTTC
TRBJ2-7 | TRBD1 | TRBV28 | . | CASRDRGWIEQYF | TGTGCCAGCAGGGACAGGGGTTGGATAGAGCAGTACTTC
TRBJ1-5 | TRBD1 | TRBV24-1 | . | CATKGQGDQPQHF | TGTGCCACCAAGGGACAGGGTGATCAGCCCCAGCATTTT
TRBJ2-7 | . | TRBV12-3/TRBV12-4 | . | CASSSGAYEQYF | TGTGCCAGCAGTTCAGGGGCCTACGAGCAGTACTTC